This TCR beta chain was sequenced during a study of patients and donors after allogeneic stem cell transplantation. From the RT-PCR reads, TCRdb called clonotypes with MiXCR, one entry per CDR3 protein. The sample includes 920,000 or so distinct CDR3 sequences, roughly 18% of them seen just once. Per germline, CDR1 SQVTM and CDR2 ANQGSEA. Trimming pared 6 bases from V and 2 bases from J, leaving 14 bases between. The CDR3 has 13 amino acids. This chain uses TRBV29-1 with TRBJ2-7, with D possibly being TRBD2 (6 bases). The source material was blood, either unsorted or a sorted T cell fraction (not recorded which). This TCR derives from a human donor who was either an allogeneic HSCT recipient or a stem cell or donor lymphocyte infusion donor (not recorded which). It is not recorded whose cells these are; they may come from a transplant donor. CDR3 region: CSVGYPSAYEQYF. The CDR3 DNA reads TGCAGCGTGGGATACCCTAGCGCCTACGAGCAGTACTTC.